This record concerns one T cell receptor (beta chain) sequence. What antigen it recognizes has not been identified. There are no base qualities to consult, and no much larger clone falls within one base. The immunoSEQ Assay, a bias-controlled multiplex PCR, was used to amplify TCRbeta CDR3 regions from genomic DNA. Processing in the source paper ran as follows. Within the assay, amplification of reference gene primers was used to estimate how many nucleated cells each sample contained. To quantify the absolute abundance of each unique TCRbeta CDR3 rearrangement, sequence reads were collapsed and filtered. For each sample, productive Simpson clonality was calculated as the square root of Simpson's diversity index across productive rearrangements. Drawn from immuneACCESS, this table holds only the in-frame rearrangements with V and J called that TCRdb kept. Clones are partly lost; checked studies trace under half to an unresolved V gene and leave the rest unexplained. D and trimming were read from the DNA, whereas the V and J calls and clone size are those reported in that table. Across this sample there are 84,000 or so clones, with around 80% seen only once. The ten most abundant clones make up approximately 10% of the sample.

The data derive from a study of blood T cell repertoires in COVID-19 (dated by TCRdb to about 2020). About the study as a whole: Samples from collaborators originated in the United States, Italy and Spain and spanned both the acute and convalescent phases of COVID-19. Where HLA class I and class II types were available, the types were taken from metadata supplied by the sample provider, not from assay-based typing. The material from the prospective study consisted of cDNA or gDNA derived from T cells, B-cell-depleted T cells, or PBMCs. Nearly every sample came with metadata listing a de-identified subject ID, COVID-19 status, age in years and sex. Samples came from the ongoing ImmuneRACE study (first 160 participants) plus 1,254 subjects from 6 global collaborators. Deeply sampled blood TCRbeta repertoires from subjects exposed to, actively infected with, or recovered from COVID-19 were included in the dataset. A freely available public database, intended as a resource for researchers studying the immune response to SARS-CoV-2, is where the repertoires were released. On the study overall, not on this receptor specifically: How much clinical and demographic metadata was included differed by source and by participant, and the metadata was provided uncurated.

CDR1 and CDR2 were assigned from the germline V gene as SGHDT and YYEEEE. There are 13 amino acids in the CDR3, from cysteine to phenylalanine inclusive. Only the CDR3 DNA stays, 39 bases, in frame from base 1. Trimming at the junction amounts to 4 bases on V and 8 bases on J, and the germline ends lie 15 bases apart. The collaborating institutions used their own protocols to collect whole blood in K2EDTA tubes. For TCRbeta analysis, collaborators shipped samples as frozen whole blood, isolated PBMCs, or DNA extracted from either of those sample types. The V and J segments used are TRBV5-6 and TRBJ1-2; the D gene remains uncertain. The TCR originated in a man between 65 and 80 years old with acute or convalescent COVID-19. Sequencing used peripheral blood. The CDR3 sequence is CASSGSPTGGYTF. The DNA reads as follows: TGTGCCAGCAGCGGGAGTCCTACGGGGGGCTACACCTTC.